These T cell receptor beta chains were read from a single sample in a study of blood T cell repertoires in COVID-19. Repertoires were generated with immunoSEQ multiplex PCR, while TCRdb's copy carries only in-frame clones and drops some. The sample comprises some 330,000 clones, just under 90% of which are singletons, and 1.5% to 2% rests with the top ten. The specimen was peripheral blood. The receptors originated from a woman aged 30 to 39 with COVID-19, enrolled during active disease. The CDR3 runs from the conserved cysteine through the conserved F or W. A D gene is named only where the DNA matches it firmly. Clone size is given for some rows only: seen once, a few or many times, or a class if the clone is expanded.

CDR3nt	CDR3aa	abundance	v_gene	j_gene	d_gene
TGTGCCAGCCTTAAGGCGGGGCCGGGGACCCAGTACTTC	CASLKAGPGTQYF	-	TRBV28	TRBJ2-5	-
TGTGCCAGCAGCCGCTACAGGGGCCCCTATGGCTACACCTTC	CASSRYRGPYGYTF	-	TRBV7-9	TRBJ1-2	TRBD1
TGTGCCAGCAGCTTAGAGTATAGCAATCAGCCCCAGCATTTT	CASSLEYSNQPQHF	-	TRBV5-5	TRBJ1-5	-
TGCAGCGTTGAAGATGCCCAGGTCTTTGTGGGGCAGTTCTTC	CSVEDAQVFVGQFF	-	TRBV29-1	TRBJ2-1	-
TGTGCCAGCCTCCTCTCCTATAATTCACCCCTCCACTTT	CASLLSYNSPLHF	-	TRBV28	TRBJ1-6	-
TGTGCCAGCAGCTTAGGACTATACGGAAACACAGATACGCAGTATTTT	CASSLGLYGNTDTQYF	-	TRBV5-8	TRBJ2-3	-
TGTGCCAGCAGTGGCTCCCGACAGGGGGCTAATGAAAAACTGTTTTTT	CASSGSRQGANEKLFF	-	TRBV28	TRBJ1-4	TRBD1
TGTGCCAGCAGCTTAGGGTCAGGGGTGAGGTATGGCTACACCTTC	CASSLGSGVRYGYTF	-	TRBV7-2	TRBJ1-2	-
TGTGCCAGCAGTGACCCGGGACAGGGGGCCGATACGCAGTATTTT	CASSDPGQGADTQYF	-	TRBV25-1	TRBJ2-3	TRBD1
TGCGCCAGCAGCCATCGCCGCGGGGGAGAGAGCAATCAGCCCCAGCATTTT	CASSHRRGGESNQPQHF	-	TRBV4-1	TRBJ1-5	-
TGTGCCATCAGTGAGTTGTCAGGGATCGGGGCCAACGTCCTGACTTTC	CAISELSGIGANVLTF	few	TRBV10-3	TRBJ2-6	-
TGTGCCAGCAGTGACAGGACTGAAGCTTTCTTT	CASSDRTEAFF	-	TRBV2	TRBJ1-1	-
TGTGCCACCAGCAGTGGCGGGACAGGGAGTGAAAAACTGTTTTTT	CATSSGGTGSEKLFF	many	TRBV15	TRBJ1-4	TRBD1
TGTGCCAGCAGCCCCGGGACAGGGGCGCTTACTGAAGCTTTCTTT	CASSPGTGALTEAFF	-	TRBV7-9	TRBJ1-1	TRBD1
TGTGCCAGCAGTACAGGGGGCGGTGGAAACACCATATATTTT	CASSTGGGGNTIYF	-	TRBV6-6	TRBJ1-3	TRBD1
TGTGCCAGCTACCTGGGGGGGAACACTGAAGCTTTCTTT	CASYLGGNTEAFF	few	TRBV5-6	TRBJ1-1	-
TGTGCCTGGAGTAGAGGACAGGGGGTAAACAATGAGCAGTTCTTC	CAWSRGQGVNNEQFF	-	TRBV30	TRBJ2-1	TRBD1
TGCGCCAGCAGCCTGGGGGGACTGGGGTCCTATGGCTACACCTTC	CASSLGGLGSYGYTF	-	TRBV5-1	TRBJ1-2	-
TGTGCCAGCAGACTCGCAGGGCTCGGAAACACCATATATTTT	CASRLAGLGNTIYF	-	TRBV5-4	TRBJ1-3	-
TGTGCCAGCAGCTGGGGAGGGGGTCAGCCCCAGCATTTT	CASSWGGGQPQHF	-	TRBV5-6	TRBJ1-5	-